This TCR beta chain was documented in a study of T cells after yellow fever vaccination (dated by TCRdb to 2018 to 2020). Regarding the study in general: The SMART-Seq v4 Ultra Low Input RNA kit was used to prepare libraries from fractions with low cell numbers. Two healthy male donors, one aged 18 to 30 and one aged 30 to 39 years, were included in the cohort. Blood was collected at multiple timepoints before and after primary and secondary immunization, and bulk PBMC replicates and cell subsets were isolated. To track T-cell clones before and after primary and booster YFV17D yellow fever vaccination, bulk TCR alpha and beta repertoires were sequenced longitudinally. Study-wide findings and limitations: A small share of clonotypes occurred in both CD4 and CD8 compartments, likely arising from convergent recombination. Only two donors were included in the study, so the extent to which the findings can be generalized is limited. Because abundant contaminating clonotypes from the bulk population could be contained in FACS-sorted repertoires, computational filtering was required. Most clones expanded after primary vaccination (about 95% of CD4 and around nine tenths of CD8) were re-detected after the booster, suggesting that broad memory maintenance occurred. The secondary T-cell response was found to be weaker but faster than the primary response, with a peak reached on day 5 rather than on day 15.

TCR cDNA was made using 5'RACE template switching, a step that added a universal primer site and unique molecular identifiers. Priming of cDNA synthesis was performed from both the TCR alpha and TCR beta constant segments. Libraries were amplified in two PCR steps, with sample barcodes and sequencing adapters added in the second step. Sequencing of libraries was performed on Illumina HiSeq 2500 (2x100 bp) or NovaSeq (2x150 bp). Turning to the authors' computational methods: MIGEC handled demultiplexing of reads and collapsing into UMI consensus sequences, while MiXCR performed V(D)J alignment. Vaccine-responding clonotypes were identified with edgeR using replicate PBMC samples, with FDR below 0.01 and a log2 fold change above 5 up to day 15 being required. CD4 or CD8 identity was assigned to each bulk clonotype according to whether the clonotype was present at higher abundance in the sequenced CD4 repertoire or the sequenced CD8 repertoire. The raw public data were reprocessed by TCRdb itself: fastp quality trimming at Q25, MiXCR clonotype calling, in-frame beta chains only. CDR3 protein duplicates are merged, each entry listing the most common genes and DNA. These V and J calls rely on TCRdb rather than the paper's analysis. This sample is represented by roughly 170,000 distinct CDR3 sequences; approximately 6% of them were singletons. Less than 3.5% of the sample is held by the ten biggest clonotypes.

This clonotype was found a few times. The specificity of this receptor is unknown. An end of the junction differs from the germline gene, which may be a read error. Looking up the germline V gene (reference sequence) yields CDR1 DFQATT and CDR2 SNEGSKA. From the cysteine through the phenylalanine, the CDR3 covers 15 amino acids. Only the CDR3 region is kept as DNA, spanning 45 bases read in frame from base 1. The intended sense of this specimen's treatment or condition label: live attenuated yellow fever vaccine strain. A standard Ficoll-Paque protocol was used to isolate PBMCs from peripheral blood. Dynabeads CD4 and CD8 positive selection kits were used to isolate the CD4 and CD8 T-cell fractions. TriZol was used to extract RNA from bulk PBMCs, CD4 and CD8 fractions, and dextramer-positive and dextramer-negative fractions.

This receptor chain uses TRBV20-1 and TRBJ2-3; perhaps TRBD2 is the D gene, with 5 bases matching. The sequence was collected from a man aged 18 to 30 who received the YFV17D yellow fever vaccine. This specimen consisted of CD4+ T cells sorted from PBMCs, obtained on the day of the first yellow fever vaccination. The DNA is as follows: TGCTGTGCTAGAGAAAACCGGGGAAGCCCAGATACGCAGTATTTT. Translated, it reads CCARENRGSPDTQYF.